These 25 T cell receptor beta chains came from one sample sequenced in a study of blood T cell repertoires in COVID-19. Sequencing used immunoSEQ multiplex PCR; TCRdb keeps in-frame clones, though not all of them. The table lists 110,000 to 150,000 clones, 75% to 90% of them singletons. Sequenced: peripheral blood. The source of these receptors is a woman of 80 years or more with acute or convalescent COVID-19.

V gene TRBV3-1 (or the pseudogene TRBV3-2) combines with J gene TRBJ1-1, with unresolved D. From germline, CDR1 is LGHDT and CDR2 YNNKEL (reference sequence). This CDR3 region has 12 residues. V shed 4 bases and J shed 1 base, with 4 bases lying between them. The CDR3 region has the DNA TGTGCCAGCAGCCCGAGGAACACTGAAGCTTTCTTT. Translation gives CASSPRNTEAFF.

The chain couples TRBV7-9 to TRBJ2-1, with a weak D call TRBD2 (5 bases). V was clipped by 5 bases and J by 3 bases, with 8 bases between them. This CDR3 has 13 residues. Germline CDR1 SEHNR, CDR2 FQNEAQ (reference sequence). In DNA form, the CDR3 reads TGTGCCAGCAGCCCAACTAGCTACAATGAGCAGTTCTTC. Protein sequence: CASSPTSYNEQFF.

The gene calls are TRBV3-1 (or the pseudogene TRBV3-2) and TRBJ2-3; 12 bases align to TRBD2. Unmatched junction bases numbered 6, after V lost 3 bases and J lost 2 bases. Per germline, CDR1 LGHDT and CDR2 YNNKEL (reference sequence). CDR3 length equals 17 residues. The CDR3 coding sequence is TGTGCCAGCAGCCAGTGGACTAGCGGGACGAACACAGATACGCAGTATTTT. It is translated as CASSQWTSGTNTDTQYF.

This chain links TRBV19 with TRBJ1-5, with unresolved D. CDR3 length: 13 amino acids. Per germline, CDR1 LNHDA and CDR2 SQIVND (reference sequence). The V gene lost 10 bases and the J gene lost 4 bases, with 14 bases spanning the gap. As DNA, the CDR3 is TGTGCCACAACGGCGAGGGCGAATCAGCCCCAGCATTTT. Residues: CATTARANQPQHF.

V gene TRBV7-8 combines with J gene TRBJ2-5; the D gene is possibly TRBD2 (6 bases). The V end was cut by 5 bases, the J end by 9 bases, with 28 bases between. This CDR3 has 17 amino acids. Germline lookup yields CDR1 SGHVS and CDR2 FQNEAQ. Here the CDR3 DNA reads TGTGCCAGCAGCCCGCCCCTTAGGCGGGGTCCCCCATCGGCCCAGTACTTC. It translates to CASSPPLRRGPPSAQYF.

V usage is TRBV9 and J usage is TRBJ1-2; 9 positions match TRBD1. Unmatched junction bases numbered 7, after V lost 3 bases and J lost 7 bases. The CDR3 is 14 residues long. Germline CDR1 reads SGDLS; CDR2 reads YYNGEE. CDR3 region: CASSEGQGRGGYTF. The CDR3 coding sequence is TGTGCCAGCAGCGAGGGACAGGGACGGGGTGGCTACACCTTC.

The V and J genes are TRBV2 and TRBJ1-1, with 9 bases fitting TRBD1. J was trimmed by 2 bases and V by 6 bases; bases with no gene match: 7. CDR1 is SNHLY, CDR2 FYNNEI, per germline. This CDR3 is built from 15 residues. The CDR3: CASRSTGGANTEAFF. In DNA, the CDR3 is TGTGCCAGCAGGAGCACAGGGGGCGCAAACACTGAAGCTTTCTTT.

The chain uses TRBV19 and TRBJ1-1; 8 bases fit TRBD1. Losses at the gene ends were 5 bases for V and 4 bases for J; bases not matched to a gene: 6. The CDR3 loop spans 14 amino acids. The germline V gene has CDR1 LNHDA and CDR2 SQIVND (reference sequence). Here the CDR3 reads CASSPRQGITEAFF. The CDR3 DNA reads TGTGCCAGTAGTCCAAGACAGGGGATCACTGAAGCTTTCTTT.

V is TRBV6-4 and J is TRBJ2-7; 12 bases fit TRBD1. There are 13 residues in the CDR3. CDR1 MRHNA and CDR2 SNTAGT come from the germline V gene. The junction had 3 bases not matched to a gene; V was cut back by 6 bases and J by 6 bases. CDR3 in amino acids: CASRGTGGLEQYF. DNA for the CDR3: TGTGCCAGCAGGGGGACAGGGGGCCTCGAGCAGTACTTC.

This clone occurred once. J is TRBJ2-7 and V is TRBV6-5; tentative D call: TRBD2 (6 bases). CDR1 is MNHEY and CDR2 is SVGAGI in the germline V gene. The CDR3 extends over 14 amino acids. Trimming left V 6 bases short and J 2 bases short, with 14 bases between. CDR3 protein: CASSRLVGAYEQYF. The DNA of the CDR3 is TGTGCCAGCAGCCGACTAGTAGGGGCCTACGAGCAGTACTTC.

This chain connects TRBV2 to TRBJ2-1; D may be TRBD2 (5 bases). The V gene lost 11 bases and the J gene lost 4 bases, with 12 bases spanning the gap. The CDR3 extends over 12 amino acids. Germline CDR1 reads SNHLY; CDR2 reads FYNNEI. CDR3: CAQQRVYNEQFF. The CDR3 DNA is TGTGCCCAGCAGAGGGTTTACAATGAGCAGTTCTTC.

This clone was picked up a small number of times. V usage is TRBV5-1 and J usage is TRBJ2-5; 7 bases are a match to TRBD2. Germline V gives CDR1 SGHRS, CDR2 YFSETQ. The CDR3 spans 14 residues. The V and J ends lost 2 bases and 3 bases, in that order; junction bases with no gene match: 4. CDR3 in DNA: TGCGCCAGCAGCTTCAGCGGGGCTAAAGAGACCCAGTACTTC. This codes for CASSFSGAKETQYF.

V usage is TRBV5-1 and J usage is TRBJ1-2; tentatively, D is TRBD1 (5 bases). The CDR3 has 13 residues. CDR1 is SGHRS, CDR2 YFSETQ, per germline. Trimming removed 0 bases at V and 6 bases at J, with 9 bases between. CDR3 sequence reads: CASSLDRNNGYTF. The DNA of the CDR3 is TGCGCCAGCAGCTTGGACAGGAACAATGGCTACACCTTC.

V is TRBV30 and J is TRBJ1-4; D ambiguous. With 2 bases removed from V and 8 bases from J, the gap between germline ends came to 12 bases. This CDR3 contains 13 residues. From germline, CDR1 is GTSNPN and CDR2 SVGIG (reference sequence). The chain's CDR3 is CAWSLGWREKLFF. The CDR3 DNA is TGTGCCTGGAGTCTGGGTTGGCGGGAAAAACTGTTTTTT.

This rearrangement joins TRBV7-2 to TRBJ1-1; 11 positions match TRBD1. This CDR3 is built from 17 residues. The germline gives CDR1 SGHTA, CDR2 FQGNSA. V was pared by 1 base and J by 1 base, with 5 bases of the junction left unmatched. Here the CDR3 reads CASSLVGTGGTNTEAFF. The CDR3 DNA follows: TGTGCCAGCAGCTTAGTCGGGACAGGGGGTACGAACACTGAAGCTTTCTTT.

This clone was counted only a few times. V and J are TRBV16 and TRBJ2-7; TRBD2 might be the D (6 bases). CDR3 length equals 22 residues. Germline loops: CDR1 KGHSY, CDR2 FQNENV. V was trimmed by 0 bases and J by 0 bases, leaving 30 bases between them. The DNA of the CDR3 is TGTGCCAGCAGCCAATCGGTGGGCCGGGGAGAGATGCGGGACTTCCCCTCCTACGAGCAGTACTTC. As protein: CASSQSVGRGEMRDFPSYEQYF.

The gene calls are TRBV19 and TRBJ2-1; TRBD2 might be the D (6 bases). This CDR3 is built from 14 residues. Germline V gene data show CDR1 as LNHDA and CDR2 as SQIVND (reference sequence). V lost 3 bases, J lost 6 bases, and 12 bases lay in between. CDR3 bases: TGTGCCAGTAGTATCGGGCGGGGTGGCAATGAGCAGTTCTTC. Protein product: CASSIGRGGNEQFF.

The V call is TRBV9, the J call TRBJ1-2, with TRBD1 as a possible D gene (5 bases). Germline lookup yields CDR1 SGDLS and CDR2 YYNGEE. Between the trimmed V and J ends, which lost 4 bases and 2 bases, there was a span of 12 bases. The CDR3 has 14 amino acids. CDR3 residues: CASSPQGGNYGYTF. The CDR3 bases are TGTGCCAGCAGCCCCCAGGGAGGGAACTATGGCTACACCTTC.

This clone occurred a few times. This rearrangement joins TRBV28 to TRBJ2-3; 7 nucleotides align to TRBD1. Germline loops: CDR1 MDHEN, CDR2 SYDVKM. The CDR3 is made up of 17 amino acids. The trim removed 6 bases at V and 5 bases at J, leaving 17 bases unmatched. The chain's CDR3 is CASSLNPSGGRGDTQYF. CDR3 DNA: TGTGCCAGCAGCCTAAATCCCTCAGGGGGACGCGGAGATACGCAGTATTTT.

The chain has TRBV4-1 and TRBJ1-6, with 9 bases identical to TRBD1. Germline V gene sequence: CDR1 MGHRA, CDR2 YSYEKL. Losses at the gene ends were 2 bases for V and 8 bases for J; bases not matched to a gene: 7. The CDR3 has 16 amino acids. DNA for the CDR3: TGCGCCAGCAGCCAACCGGGACAGGGAGTATATTCACCCCTCCACTTT. Translation: CASSQPGQGVYSPLHF.

The chain links TRBV6-4 to TRBJ2-7, with 13 nucleotides matching TRBD2. The CDR3 has 16 residues. With V trimmed by 10 bases and J by 2 bases, 11 bases remained unmatched. Germline CDR1 and CDR2: MRHNA and SNTAGT. CDR3 sequence reads: CANGLAGVVGAYEQYF. CDR3 in DNA: TGTGCCAACGGACTAGCGGGAGTGGTTGGGGCCTACGAGCAGTACTTC.

The rearrangement uses TRBV7-6 and TRBJ2-3; D is perhaps TRBD2 (5 bases). This CDR3 contains 18 residues. With 1 base removed from V and 1 base from J, the gap between germline ends came to 18 bases. The V gene's germline CDR1 is SGHVS and CDR2 FNYEAQ. The CDR3 spells CASSLDGLWMGRTDTQYF. The CDR3 DNA reads as TGTGCCAGCAGCTTAGATGGACTTTGGATGGGCCGCACAGATACGCAGTATTTT.

CDR3: CASSLTGGDTQYF. CDR3 coding DNA: TGTGCCAGCAGTTTGACAGGGGGGGATACCCAGTACTTC. The chain joins TRBV12-3 or TRBV12-4 to TRBJ2-5; 9 positions agree with TRBD1. This CDR3 is 13 amino acids long. V lost 3 bases to trimming and J lost 8 bases; unmatched junction nucleotides: 4.

V is TRBV18 and J is TRBJ1-1, with a weak D call TRBD1 (6 bases). The CDR3 consists of 15 residues. V lost 3 bases and J lost 4, with 15 bases in between. Germline CDR1 is KGHSH and CDR2 is LQKENI. CDR3 DNA: TGTGCCAGCTCACCGGGAGTGGGGGCGGTCACTGAAGCTTTCTTT. It encodes CASSPGVGAVTEAFF.

The rearrangement uses TRBV10-1 and TRBJ2-5, with a weak D call TRBD2 (5 bases). CDR3 size: 12 residues. Per the germline V gene, CDR1 is WNHNN and CDR2 is SYGVQD (reference sequence). Deletions cut 7 bases from V and 6 bases from J, with 12 bases between. The DNA of the CDR3 is TGCGCCAGCATGAAGGGAGCGAAGACCCAGTACTTC. This sequence encodes CASMKGAKTQYF.